This TCR beta chain was identified during a study of T cells in Graves' hyperthyroidism and ophthalmopathy (dated by TCRdb to 2018 to 2020). Some background on the complete study: Peripheral blood samples were taken at initial diagnosis, before any treatment was given. In addition, the study compared T-cell repertoires in thyroid tissue and in blood from five to seven Graves' hyperthyroidism patients. After blood sampling, hyperthyroidism patients were treated with methimazole at a starting dose of 30 mg daily, and ophthalmopathy patients were treated with high-dose intravenous methylprednisolone. Prospective prediction of ophthalmopathy was tested in an independent validation cohort of 18 to 20 hyperthyroidism patients and 17 patients who later progressed to ophthalmopathy. To identify distinguishing TCR V-J signatures, a discovery cohort of 90 to 100 patients was used, comprising 43 with Graves' ophthalmopathy and approximately 57 with stable Graves' hyperthyroidism. For training and testing, the 100 or so patients in the discovery cohort were randomly divided in a 7:3 ratio. The paper reports TCR Vbeta CDR3 sequencing of about 140 peripheral blood samples: over 40 ophthalmopathy, some 80 hyperthyroidism and roughly 17 progressor patients.

This clonotype was detected ten times or more. Its cognate antigen has yet to be identified. No much larger clonotype is one base removed from it; base qualities were not supplied. A patient counted as having stable Graves' hyperthyroidism if no progression to ophthalmopathy occurred over 18 months of follow-up. Hyperthyroidism patients were newly diagnosed, with disease duration under 2 months, and aged 18 to 65 years. Patients with uncontrolled infections, other autoimmune diseases, pregnancy or lactation were excluded. Diagnoses were established on the basis of clinical symptoms, serum thyroxine and TRAb, thyroid ultrasound, and orbital computed tomography. PBMCs were separated from roughly 9.3 ml of fresh peripheral blood using Ficoll-Paque density gradient centrifugation. Trizol reagent was used to extract total RNA, and RNA quality was then checked on an Agilent 2100 Bioanalyzer. What the work shows at the level of the full study, not this receptor alone: Most expanded thyroid clonotypes (frequency above 0.001) were also detected in blood, a finding suggesting that blood repertoires may reflect thyroid immune responses. In cross-validation, a model built on a 13 V-J signature told ophthalmopathy apart from stable hyperthyroidism with 85% to 90% sensitivity and about 81% specificity, and in testing the same model reached 80%/75%. In validation, progression to ophthalmopathy was predicted by the model with around 70% sensitivity and just over 72% specificity, a median of approximately 6.5 months before onset. Sample size was not statistically predetermined, and blinding of investigators to group allocation was not performed.

Relative to germline, V is 4 bases shorter and J is 2 bases shorter, with 18 bases between their ends. CDR3 length: 16 amino acids, cysteine to phenylalanine. Just CDR3 DNA is preserved here, 48 bases in frame from base 1. TCR beta CDR3 regions were amplified from RNA transcripts. A first-round RT-PCR of the TCR CDR3 used the HTBI primer set with the Qiagen OneStep RT-PCR kit. The libraries were constructed in a second round of multiplex PCR and then size-selected and purified. The libraries were sequenced on an Illumina HiSeq2000 using paired-end 100 bp reads. The authors' pipeline ran thus. Raw data were processed with SOAPnuke, discarding reads with adapters, uncalled bases, mean Phred below 15, or no exact constant-primer or identifier match. COPE v1.2.5 was used to merge the high-quality paired reads, and each unique nucleotide sequence was defined as a clonotype. MiTCR v1.1 was used to align clonotypes to the IMGT TRBV, TRBD and TRBJ reference segments. The analysis included only V-J combinations with a frequency above 0.0001, which together covered 99.2% of the repertoires. A TCS score was defined as the ratio between F50 (clonal expansion) and ExV (chaos), using BLOSUM62-based TCRdist between CDR3 peptides within each V-J. Welch's t-statistics and random forest reduced around 520 V-J features to roughly 13, which were used in a naive Bayes classifier (R e1071). Using fastp at Q25 and MiXCR, TCRdb reprocessed the public reads and kept productive beta chains. When rows share a CDR3 protein, they turn into one entry using the most common DNA and genes. In this record, the V and J calls reflect TCRdb's handling and not the investigators' own analysis. This sample comprises about 380,000 distinct CDR3 sequences, roughly 13% of them detected only once. The ten largest account for about 10% of the sample.

This TCR came from a woman aged 55-69 years with Graves' hyperthyroidism. In this chain, TRBV12-3 or TRBV12-4 is recombined with TRBJ2-7; 6 matching bases give a weak D call of TRBD2. Source material: blood. The CDR3 amino acid sequence is: CASSSSYSGSPYEQYF. The DNA sequence is as follows: TGTGCCAGCAGTTCTTCCTATAGCGGAAGTCCCTACGAGCAGTACTTC.